Following are 5 T cell receptor beta chains from one sample sequenced in a study of T cells in Graves' hyperthyroidism and ophthalmopathy. RNA transcripts gave rise to amplified TCR beta CDR3 regions. The HTBI primer set was used in a first-round RT-PCR of the TCR CDR3. TCRdb reprocessed the multiplex PCR reads via MiXCR and lists one record per CDR3 protein. The sample holds roughly 240,000 distinct CDR3 sequences, about a sixth seen once. The sample comprised blood. The receptors shown here come from a woman aged 18 to 35 with Graves' ophthalmopathy.

In this sample, this clonotype turned up many times. The rearrangement uses TRBV2 and TRBJ2-7, with D uncertain. V was cut by 3 bases and J by 5 bases, with 11 bases left in between. Germline assignment: CDR1 SNHLY and CDR2 FYNNEI. This CDR3 region has 13 residues. The CDR3 here is CASSDAVSDEQYF. CDR3 nucleotide sequence: TGTGCCAGCAGTGATGCCGTCAGCGACGAGCAGTACTTC.

This clonotype was seen many times. The gene calls are TRBV20-1 and TRBJ2-1; 12 positions match TRBD2. Germline CDR1 DFQATT, CDR2 SNEGSKA (reference sequence). The ends lost 5 bases at V and 6 bases at J; junction bases unmatched: 14. This CDR3 is built from 17 residues. CDR3 in amino acids: CSALALGLAGGFNEQFF. The CDR3 DNA follows: TGCAGTGCTCTAGCCTTAGGGCTAGCGGGAGGGTTCAATGAGCAGTTCTTC.

This clonotype was found many times. The J gene is TRBJ2-1, the V gene TRBV30; D not certain. This CDR3 spans 13 amino acids. Germline CDR1 reads GTSNPN; CDR2 reads SVGIG (reference sequence). Trimming took off 4 bases at V and 5 bases at J, with 12 bases between the two ends. The CDR3 loop reads CAWNRRPHNEQFF. CDR3 in DNA: TGTGCCTGGAATCGCAGGCCCCACAATGAGCAGTTCTTC.

This clonotype was recorded many times. The gene calls are TRBV28 and TRBJ2-1; TRBD2 matches at 11 bases. Germline V gene lookup returns CDR1 MDHEN and CDR2 SYDVKM. Unmatched junction bases numbered 2, after V lost 5 bases and J lost 8 bases. The CDR3 covers 13 residues. CDR3 coding DNA: TGTGCCAGCAGTATAGCGGGGGGGGATGAGCAGTTCTTC. Its translation: CASSIAGGDEQFF.

This clonotype was recorded at least ten times. The chain couples TRBV18 to TRBJ1-3; no clear D. The CDR3 sequence is 16 residues long. Germline assignment: CDR1 KGHSH and CDR2 LQKENI. The ends were cut back, 3 bases at V and 0 bases at J, with 12 bases in the middle. For the CDR3, the DNA is TGTGCCAGCTCACCGGGGAGCCTAACCTCTGGAAACACCATATATTTT. This translates into CASSPGSLTSGNTIYF.